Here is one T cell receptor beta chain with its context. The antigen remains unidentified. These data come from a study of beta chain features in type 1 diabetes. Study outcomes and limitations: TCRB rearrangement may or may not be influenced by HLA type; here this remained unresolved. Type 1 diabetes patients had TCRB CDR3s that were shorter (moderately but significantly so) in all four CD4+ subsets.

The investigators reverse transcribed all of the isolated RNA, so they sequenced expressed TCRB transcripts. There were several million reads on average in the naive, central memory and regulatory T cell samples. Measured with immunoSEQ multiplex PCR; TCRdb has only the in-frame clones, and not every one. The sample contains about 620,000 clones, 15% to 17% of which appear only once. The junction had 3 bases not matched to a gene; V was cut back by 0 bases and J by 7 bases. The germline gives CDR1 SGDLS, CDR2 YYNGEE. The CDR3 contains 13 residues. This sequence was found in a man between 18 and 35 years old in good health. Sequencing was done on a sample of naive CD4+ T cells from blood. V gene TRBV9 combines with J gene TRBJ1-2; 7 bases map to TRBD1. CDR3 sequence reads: CASSVAQGVGYTF. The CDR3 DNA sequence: TGTGCCAGCAGCGTAGCCCAGGGGGTTGGCTACACCTTC.